Below are 26 T cell receptor beta chains sequenced from a single sample in a study of CD8+CD57+ T cells in acquired aplastic anemia (dated by TCRdb to the late 2010s). The data were produced on an Illumina HiSeq 2000. Profiling of TCR beta VDJ combinations and CDR3 sequences used genomic DNA as the template. TCRdb reworked the public reads: Q25 trimming with fastp, MiXCR clone assembly, productive beta chains retained. Rows merge per CDR3 protein into single entries with the most common DNA and genes. In all, the sample holds under 200,000 distinct CDR3 sequences, and 47% of those were seen once. The biggest ten clones account for less than 3% of the sample. The patients picked for sequencing were ones in whom flow cytometry had shown an expansion of CD8+CD57+ cells. The sequencing input was sorted CD4+, CD8+, or CD8+CD57+ T cells (not recorded which) from PBMCs. These receptors all stem from a human donor with aplastic anemia.

The count of this clonotype is one. The V and J genes are TRBV24-1 and TRBJ1-5, with a weak D call TRBD1 (5 bases). Germline CDR1 KGHDR, CDR2 SFDVKD. This CDR3 has 16 residues. The ends were cut back, 4 bases at V and 3 bases at J, with 15 bases in the middle. Here the CDR3 DNA reads TGTGCCACCAGTGACACCCGGGACGGCCTCAATCAGCCCCAGCATTTT. This translates into CATSDTRDGLNQPQHF.

This clonotype was seen repeatedly, ten times or more. V usage is TRBV5-1 and J usage is TRBJ2-3; no definite D call. Germline V gene lookup returns CDR1 SGHRS and CDR2 YFSETQ. V dropped 4 bases and J dropped 3 bases, with 15 bases sitting between them. The CDR3 runs to 15 residues. DNA for the CDR3: TGCGCCAGCAGCCCGGGCTCAGCCCCTACAGATACGCAGTATTTT. Its protein is CASSPGSAPTDTQYF.

The chain uses TRBV24-1 and TRBJ1-1, with D perhaps matching TRBD1 (5 bases). Germline CDR1 KGHDR, CDR2 SFDVKD. V was cut by 1 base and J by 5 bases, with 13 bases left in between. The CDR3 spans 15 residues. CDR3 sequence: CATSDFSGEGTEAFF. In DNA, the CDR3 is TGTGCCACCAGTGATTTTTCGGGGGAAGGAACTGAAGCTTTCTTT.

Many counts were recorded for this clonotype. J is TRBJ2-7 and V is TRBV2; D may be TRBD2 (6 bases). Trimming pared 9 bases from V and 6 bases from J, leaving 15 bases between. In germline, CDR1 is SNHLY, CDR2 FYNNEI. This CDR3 region has 12 residues. Here the CDR3 DNA reads TGTGCCAGGGGAGGTGGCATCTCCGAGCAGTACTTC. This translates into CARGGGISEQYF.

This chain links TRBV7-2 with TRBJ2-5, with D maybe TRBD2 (6 bases). The CDR3 consists of 13 residues. Germline V lookup: CDR1 SGHTA, CDR2 FQGNSA. Trimming removed 5 bases at V and 7 bases at J, with 14 bases between. The CDR3 region has the DNA TGTGCCAGCAGCCCATGGGACTTGGGGACCCAGTACTTC. This gives the protein CASSPWDLGTQYF. The whole variable domain, remainder taken from reference TRBV7-2 and TRBJ2-5, is GAGVSQSPSNKVTEKGKDVELRCDPISGHTALYWYRQSLGQGLEFLIYFQGNSAPDKSGLPSDRFSAERTGGSVSTLTIQRTQQEDSAVYLCASSPWDLGTQYFGPGTRLLVL.

The chain links TRBV19 to TRBJ2-7; 7 nucleotides match TRBD1. CDR1 and CDR2 from the germline V gene are LNHDA and SQIVND (reference sequence). The junction had 12 bases not matched to a gene; V was cut back by 9 bases and J by 7 bases. CDR3 length equals 13 residues. The CDR3 coding sequence is TGTGCCAGCAGGGGGACAGAAATCGGGGAGCAGTACTTC. This gives the protein CASRGTEIGEQYF.

The rearrangement links TRBV7-6 to TRBJ2-3; D call uncertain. Trimming took 0 bases from V and 5 from J, leaving 6 bases between them. This CDR3 is 13 amino acids long. Germline assignment: CDR1 SGHVS and CDR2 FNYEAQ. In DNA, the CDR3 is TGTGCCAGCAGCTTAGCTTCTCGAGATACGCAGTATTTT. Residues: CASSLASRDTQYF. The variable domain in full, completed from reference TRBV7-6 and TRBJ2-3, reads GAGVSQSPRYKVTKRGQDVALRCDPISGHVSLYWYRQALGQGPEFLTYFNYEAQQDKSGLPNDRFSAERPEGSISTLTIQRTEQRDSAMYRCASSLASRDTQYFGPGTRLTVL.

The chain is built from TRBV7-3 and TRBJ2-5, with D unclear. The V gene lost 4 bases and the J gene lost 9 bases, with 0 bases spanning the gap. This CDR3 contains 8 residues. Germline loops: CDR1 SGHTA, CDR2 FQGTGA. CDR3 coding DNA: TGTGCCAGCAGCTCCCAGTACTTC. Amino acid sequence: CASSSQYF.

The chain uses TRBV19 and TRBJ1-1, with no clear D. Per the germline V gene, CDR1 is LNHDA and CDR2 is SQIVND (reference sequence). The CDR3 consists of 14 residues. V was trimmed by 2 bases and J by 6 bases, leaving 13 bases between them. Written as DNA, the CDR3 is TGTGCCAGTAGTATATCCTCCCAGGACCCTGAAGCTTTCTTT. Encoded protein: CASSISSQDPEAFF. Filled out from reference TRBV19 and TRBJ1-1, the complete variable domain reads DGGITQSPKYLFRKEGQNVTLSCEQNLNHDAMYWYRQDPGQGLRLIYYSQIVNDFQKGDIAEGYSVSREKKESFPLTVTSAQKNPTAFYLCASSISSQDPEAFFGQGTRLTVV.

The J gene is TRBJ2-7, the V gene TRBV5-4, with 10 nucleotides matching TRBD1. V shed 5 bases, J shed 2 bases, and the junction held 4 bases outside the gene matches. Germline CDR1 reads SGHNT; CDR2 reads YYREEE (reference sequence). The CDR3 totals 14 residues. CDR3 amino acids: CASSYGQGAYEQYF. The CDR3 coding sequence is TGTGCCAGCAGTTACGGACAGGGGGCCTACGAGCAGTACTTC.

The J gene is TRBJ2-2, the V gene TRBV24-1; no definite D call. V lost 10 bases to trimming and J lost 0 bases, with 11 bases between them. This CDR3 comprises 14 residues. Germline loops: CDR1 KGHDR, CDR2 SFDVKD. This CDR3 reads CATGLRTNTGELFF. The CDR3 nucleotides read TGTGCCACAGGCCTGAGGACGAACACCGGGGAGCTGTTTTTT.

The gene calls are TRBV5-1 and TRBJ2-5, with 9 bases that match TRBD1. The ends lost 4 bases at V and 0 bases at J; junction bases unmatched: 7. This CDR3 has 16 amino acids. Germline values: CDR1 SGHRS, CDR2 YFSETQ. CDR3 nucleotide sequence: TGCGCCAGCAGCCAGGGCGGGACAGGGTACCAAGAGACCCAGTACTTC. Translated: CASSQGGTGYQETQYF.

The chain links TRBV5-1 to TRBJ2-7; no firm D call. Deletions cut 2 bases from V and 0 bases from J, with 6 bases between. Germline V gene lookup returns CDR1 SGHRS and CDR2 YFSETQ. This CDR3 is 13 amino acids long. CDR3 DNA sequence: TGCGCCAGCAGCTTTGTGGGCTCCTACGAGCAGTACTTC. Its protein is CASSFVGSYEQYF.

This clonotype was seen at least ten times. V and J are TRBV4-2 and TRBJ1-1; D call uncertain. Deletions cut 2 bases from V and 1 base from J, with 11 bases between. The V gene's germline CDR1 is LGHNA and CDR2 YNFKEQ. The CDR3 runs 15 residues. The CDR3 spells CASSQRAAGNTEAFF. The CDR3 region has the DNA TGTGCCAGCAGCCAACGGGCGGCGGGGAACACTGAAGCTTTCTTT.

This clonotype was seen more than once but under ten times. J is TRBJ2-1 and V is TRBV29-1; D is unclear. V was trimmed by 2 bases and J by 3 bases, leaving 5 bases between them. Germline V gene sequence: CDR1 SQVTM, CDR2 ANQGSEA. The CDR3 runs 12 residues. CDR3 nucleotide sequence: TGCAGCGTTGAATTAGTCTACAATGAGCAGTTCTTC. As protein: CSVELVYNEQFF.

The gene calls are TRBV24-1 and TRBJ2-2; D remains ambiguous. In germline, CDR1 is KGHDR, CDR2 SFDVKD. V lost 3 bases and J lost 6, with 10 bases in between. The CDR3 totals 14 residues. The CDR3 bases are TGTGCCACCAGTGATGCGACTGGGCCCGGGGAGCTGTTTTTT. Translation: CATSDATGPGELFF.

Only a few counts were recorded for this clonotype. A much more abundant neighbour one base away suggests this may be a read error. V is TRBV5-1 and J is TRBJ2-7; TRBD2 aligns across 10 bases. This CDR3 is 16 amino acids long. CDR1 and CDR2 (germline): SGHRS, YFSETQ. The CDR3 is CASSLASSGSSYGQYF. DNA for the CDR3: TGCGCCAGCAGCTTGGCCTCTAGCGGGAGTTCGTACGGGCAGTACTTC.

This clonotype came up many times. The CDR3 DNA reads TGTGCCAGCACCCGGGACAGTAAGGACACTGAAGCTTTCTTT. This codes for CASTRDSKDTEAFF. This chain joins TRBV5-4 and TRBJ1-1; TRBD1 matches at 7 bases. J was trimmed by 3 bases and V by 6 bases; bases with no gene match: 8. The CDR3 consists of 14 residues. Germline V gene sequence: CDR1 SGHNT, CDR2 YYREEE (reference sequence).

This chain uses TRBV7-8 with TRBJ2-1, with a possible D match to TRBD2 (5 bases). This CDR3 comprises 10 residues. Germline V gene data show CDR1 as SGHVS and CDR2 as FQNEAQ. V was cut by 8 bases and J by 12 bases, with 11 bases left in between. This CDR3 is CASGRGGQFF. The CDR3 DNA follows: TGTGCCAGCGGCCGGGGTGGGCAGTTCTTC.

The chain links TRBV5-1 to TRBJ2-1; D is undetermined. The V end lost 2 bases, the J end lost 8 bases, and 8 bases lay between the germline ends. CDR1 is SGHRS and CDR2 is YFSETQ in the germline V gene. The CDR3 loop spans 12 amino acids. CDR3 nucleotides: TGCGCCAGCAGCTTTCGTAGCTATGAGCAGTTCTTC. Amino acid sequence: CASSFRSYEQFF.

This clonotype has a count of ten or more. This sequence joins TRBV7-2 and TRBJ2-7; 10 bases agree with TRBD1. V dropped 6 bases and J dropped 0; count of bases not matched to a gene: 2. This CDR3 is built from 14 residues. CDR1 is SGHTA and CDR2 is FQGNSA in the germline V gene. The CDR3 spells CASRTGGSSYEQYF. CDR3 nucleotide sequence: TGTGCCAGCAGGACAGGGGGCAGCTCCTACGAGCAGTACTTC.

This chain uses TRBV19 with TRBJ2-7, with 9 bases aligning to TRBD1. Germline V gene sequence: CDR1 LNHDA, CDR2 SQIVND (reference sequence). This CDR3 is built from 14 residues. J was trimmed by 4 bases and V by 8 bases; bases with no gene match: 9. The CDR3 bases are TGTGCCAGTCTCTGGACAGGGGATTGGTACGAGCAGTACTTC. As protein: CASLWTGDWYEQYF.

This chain uses TRBV29-1 with TRBJ1-1, with D tentatively TRBD1 (5 bases). The germline CDR1 and CDR2 sequences are SQVTM and ANQGSEA. There are 13 residues in the CDR3. V was shortened by 0 bases and J by 4 bases, with 9 bases between the two germline ends. CDR3 DNA sequence: TGCAGCGTTGAAGATGGAGGGGTCACTGAAGCTTTCTTT. It is translated as CSVEDGGVTEAFF.

This clonotype was counted at least ten times. This rearrangement joins TRBV19 to TRBJ1-4; D possibly corresponds to TRBD1 (5 bases). Germline V gene sequence: CDR1 LNHDA, CDR2 SQIVND (reference sequence). The CDR3 is 13 residues long. V lost 5 bases to trimming and J lost 7 bases, with 11 bases between them. The CDR3 reads CASSQGWGEKLFF. The CDR3, as DNA: TGTGCCAGTAGTCAGGGTTGGGGTGAAAAACTGTTTTTT.

The chain uses TRBV29-1 and TRBJ2-1, with TRBD1 as a possible D gene (6 bases). This CDR3 region has 12 residues. Trimming pared 8 bases from V and 6 bases from J, leaving 14 bases between. From germline, CDR1 is SQVTM and CDR2 ANQGSEA. The CDR3 sequence: CSSRGQTNEQFF. CDR3 DNA: TGCAGCAGCCGAGGACAGACCAATGAGCAGTTCTTC.

On this clonotype itself: Being one base from a much bigger clone, this may be a read error. The chain is built from TRBV20-1 and TRBJ2-1; 8 bases align to TRBD2. Germline loops: CDR1 DFQATT, CDR2 SNEGSKA (reference sequence). V shed 1 base, J shed 10 bases, and the junction held 15 bases outside the gene matches. The CDR3 runs to 16 residues. DNA for the CDR3: TGCAGTGCTAGAGGTCGAACCAGCGGGAGTTTACGGGAGCAGTTCTTC. Encoded protein: CSARGRTSGSLREQFF.